This section outlines one TCR beta chain sequence together with its context. This specimen belongs to a study of CD8 T cells in Susac syndrome. With random hexamers, roughly 0.45 to 1 ug RNA was reverse transcribed. From the immunoSEQ multiplex PCR reads, TCRdb called clonotypes with MiXCR, one entry per CDR3 protein. Of some 68,000 distinct CDR3 sequences in the sample, 93% were seen once. This CDR3 has 16 residues. Germline V gene lookup returns CDR1 SGHVS and CDR2 FNYEAQ. With V trimmed by 5 bases and J by 0 bases, 5 bases remained unmatched. The source of this sequence is a human donor with Susac syndrome. The rearrangement uses TRBV7-6 and TRBJ1-2; 11 bases agree with TRBD1. Sequenced: CD4+ T cells from PBMCs. The CDR3 DNA sequence: TGTGCCAGCAGCCCCGGGACAGGGGGTACTAACTATGGCTACACCTTC. Translation: CASSPGTGGTNYGYTF.